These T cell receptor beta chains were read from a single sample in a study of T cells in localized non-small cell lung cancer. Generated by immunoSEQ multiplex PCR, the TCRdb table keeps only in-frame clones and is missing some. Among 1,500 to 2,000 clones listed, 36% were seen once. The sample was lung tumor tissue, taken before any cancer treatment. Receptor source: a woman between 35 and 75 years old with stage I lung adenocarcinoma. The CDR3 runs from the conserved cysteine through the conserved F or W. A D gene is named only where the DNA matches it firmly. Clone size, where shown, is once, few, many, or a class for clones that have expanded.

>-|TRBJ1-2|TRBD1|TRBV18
TGTGCCAGCTCACGAGGGACAGGGGGTGGCTACACCTTC
CASSRGTGGGYTF
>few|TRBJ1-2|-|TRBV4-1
TGCGCCAGCAGCCAGATGGGAGGGTCTCGTGGCTACACCTTC
CASSQMGGSRGYTF
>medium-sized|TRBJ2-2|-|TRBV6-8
TGTGCCAGCAGTGACTCCTTTGAGACGGAGCTGTTTTTT
CASSDSFETELFF
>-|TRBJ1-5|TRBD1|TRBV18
TGTGCCAGCTCACTGGGGACAGGGCCGAGCAATCAGCCCCAGCATTTT
CASSLGTGPSNQPQHF
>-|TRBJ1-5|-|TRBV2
TGTGCCAGCAGTGACCAGGGGAAGGGGCAGCCCCAGCATTTT
CASSDQGKGQPQHF
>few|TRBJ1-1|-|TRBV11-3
TGTGCCAGCAGCTTGGATGTAAATGTGGACACTGAAGCTTTCTTT
CASSLDVNVDTEAFF
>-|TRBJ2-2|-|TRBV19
TGTGCCAGTAGTATCGAACGCGGGGAGCTGTTTTTT
CASSIERGELFF
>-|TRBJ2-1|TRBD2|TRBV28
TGTGCCAGCAGTCTAGGACTAGCGGGAGTCTACAATGAGCAGTTCTTC
CASSLGLAGVYNEQFF
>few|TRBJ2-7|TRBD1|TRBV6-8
TGTGCCAGCAGTTACGGGACAGGGGGCGGCGAGCAGTACTTC
CASSYGTGGGEQYF
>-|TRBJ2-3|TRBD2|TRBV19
TGTGCCAGTAGTATCGGGCGGGAGGGCTCGGATACGCAGTATTTT
CASSIGREGSDTQYF
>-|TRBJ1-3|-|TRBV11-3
TGTGCCAGCAGCCCCCGGGGGACTGGAAACACCATATATTTT
CASSPRGTGNTIYF
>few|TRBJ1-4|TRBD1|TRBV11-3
TGTGCCAGCAGCTTGTCCGGGACAGGGAATGAAAAACTGTTTTTT
CASSLSGTGNEKLFF
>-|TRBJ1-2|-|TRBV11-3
TGTGCCAGCAGCTTAGGGGGGCCATGGGGTGGCTACACCTTC
CASSLGGPWGGYTF
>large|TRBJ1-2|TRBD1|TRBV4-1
TGCGCCAGCAGCCTTCTACAGGGGCAGGGTTATGGCTACACCTTC
CASSLLQGQGYGYTF
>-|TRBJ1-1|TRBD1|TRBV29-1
TGCAGCGCCCGGACAGGGGAAGACACTGAAGCTTTCTTT
CSARTGEDTEAFF